Sequencing of this TCR beta chain was carried out in a study of blood T cell repertoires in COVID-19. The data were produced by immunoSEQ multiplex PCR, yet TCRdb's version contains in-frame clones alone and is incomplete. The sample lists around 250,000 clones, approximately 87% occurring once. Looked up from germline, CDR1 is SGHDN and CDR2 is FVKESK. This CDR3 comprises 13 residues. With 3 bases removed from V and 6 bases from J, the gap between germline ends came to 9 bases. The chain has TRBV14 and TRBJ2-1; no firm D call. This clonotype was obtained from a man aged 60 to 75 with acute or convalescent COVID-19. Material: peripheral blood. The CDR3 DNA reads TGTGCCAGCAGCCATTTCTGGCCCAATGAGCAGTTCTTC. It translates to CASSHFWPNEQFF. The full variable domain, rest sourced from reference TRBV14 and TRBJ2-1, is EAGVTQFPSHSVIEKGQTVTLRCDPISGHDNLYWYRRVMGKEIKFLLHFVKESKQDESGMPNNRFLAERTGGTYSTLKVQPAELEDSGVYFCASSHFWPNEQFFGPGTRLTVL.